Listed below are T cell receptor beta chains from one sample, sequenced in a study of cytomegalovirus exposure and HLA in healthy donors. Profiling relied on immunoSEQ multiplex PCR, and the TCRdb table lists in-frame clones only, not all of them. The profile shows about 130,000 clones, 65% to 90% of them singletons. Sequenced sample: PBMCs. These TCRs come from a girl under 10 years old in good health and CMV-seronegative. Each CDR3 is given without its conserved first and last residue. The D gene is left open where the match is weak.

j_call v_call d_call cdr3_aa
TRBJ2-7 TRBV6-6 TRBD1 ASSQYRGPYEQY
TRBJ1-4 TRBV7-2 TRBD1 ASSLGTGNTLSEKLF
TRBJ1-1 TRBV18 TRBD1 ASSSGTGLPEAF
TRBJ1-5 TRBV30 - AWSVTGYGEQPQH
TRBJ1-2 TRBV7-9 TRBD1 ASSSGQGRVGGYT
TRBJ1-2 TRBV6-5 TRBD1 ASSQQGQVFYGYT
TRBJ1-2 TRBV5-6 - ASSATDSANYGYT
TRBJ2-7 TRBV7-2 - ASSFLSEQY
TRBJ1-1 TRBV2 - ASRTARGMNTEAF
TRBJ1-3 TRBV7-2 TRBD1 ASSLGGDRGGNTIY
TRBJ2-5 TRBV27 TRBD2 ASSLSGWQGLSQETQY
TRBJ2-7 TRBV4-3 TRBD2 ASSQEHRGGAYEQY
TRBJ1-1 TRBV5-1 TRBD1 ASSLETGGVSLAF
TRBJ2-7 TRBV28 TRBD1 ATISGTASYEQY
TRBJ2-1 TRBV7-9 - ASSLSIYEQF
TRBJ1-1 TRBV7-2 - ASSLAQDTEAF
TRBJ2-1 TRBV27 TRBD2 ASTPFSGESYNEQF
TRBJ1-1 TRBV12-5 - ASGLKVSTGLDTEAF
TRBJ1-1 TRBV6-6 TRBD1 ASRSQGQGAGEAF
TRBJ1-6 TRBV30 TRBD1 AWSRPGQGASPLH
TRBJ2-2 TRBV7-2 TRBD2 ASSFGLAASTGELF
TRBJ2-7 TRBV11-2 TRBD1 ASSPGQRTLLFYEQY
TRBJ2-3 TRBV27 - ASSLAGGGTDTQY
TRBJ1-2 TRBV25-1 TRBD1 ASSSTGTGNGYT
TRBJ2-7 TRBV27 TRBD2 ASSFRTSGRTSYEQY
TRBJ1-5 TRBV30 - AWSAGLHSNQPQH
TRBJ1-2 TRBV28 - ASSFIPDSYGYT
TRBJ1-3 TRBV27 - ASSHVSGNTIY
TRBJ2-5 TRBV4-3 - ASSQGLQETQY
TRBJ1-1 TRBV6-5 - ASSYSRVMNTEAF
TRBJ2-5 TRBV29-1 TRBD2 SVVLAGEGEETQY
TRBJ2-5 TRBV13 - ASSFWDSRTQY
TRBJ1-3 TRBV27 - ASSLSREDGASGNTIY
TRBJ1-2 TRBV7-3 TRBD1 ASSLDRQGNGYT
TRBJ2-2 TRBV4-1 TRBD2 ASSQIAGDTGELF
TRBJ1-2 TRBV7-2 - ASSLEGSYYGYT
TRBJ2-5 TRBV28 - ASSLDRRQETQY
TRBJ2-7 TRBV28 TRBD2 ASSLIAGEYEQY